Presented here are 10 T cell receptor beta chains from one specimen sequenced in a study of cytomegalovirus exposure and HLA in healthy donors. Repertoires were generated with immunoSEQ multiplex PCR, while TCRdb's copy carries only in-frame clones and drops some. The data contain about 220,000 clones, just over 85% of them singletons. Sequencing was performed on PBMCs. Receptors were obtained from a woman in her late teens or twenties in good health and CMV-seronegative.

The J gene is TRBJ2-7, the V gene TRBV2; TRBD1 matches 9 bases. Looked up from germline, CDR1 is SNHLY and CDR2 is FYNNEI. The V gene end was trimmed by 5 bases and the J gene end by 3 bases; junction bases not matched to a gene: 11. CDR3 length: 16 residues. The CDR3 DNA sequence: TGTGCCAGCAGTTTACAGGGGGCGCGGGATTTCTACGAGCAGTACTTC. Translation gives CASSLQGARDFYEQYF.

The chain combines TRBV28 with TRBJ2-7, with D possibly matching TRBD2 (6 bases). V was trimmed by 4 bases and J by 3 bases, leaving 19 bases between them. The CDR3 runs 16 residues. Germline V CDR1 and CDR2: MDHEN, SYDVKM. In DNA, the CDR3 is TGTGCCAGCAGTTCGACGGGACCCGGGAGTCTCTACGAGCAGTACTTC. This translates into CASSSTGPGSLYEQYF.

J is TRBJ1-3 and V is TRBV28, with 8 positions matching TRBD1. Looked up from germline, CDR1 is MDHEN and CDR2 is SYDVKM. The V and J ends lost 6 bases and 4 bases, in that order; junction bases with no gene match: 14. The CDR3 covers 17 residues. The CDR3 DNA sequence: TGTGCCAGCAGGGGCGCGACAGGGGACCTGAGAGGAAACACCATATATTTT. This encodes CASRGATGDLRGNTIYF. Full variable domain (rest looked up from reference TRBV28 and TRBJ1-3): DVKVTQSSRYLVKRTGEKVFLECVQDMDHENMFWYRQDPGLGLRLIYFSYDVKMKEKGDIPEGYSVSREKKERFSLILESASTNQTSMYLCASRGATGDLRGNTIYFGEGSWLTVV.

The V call is TRBV4-1, the J call TRBJ1-2, with 9 bases lining up with TRBD1. The trim removed 4 bases at V and 6 bases at J, leaving 6 bases unmatched. Germline V gene sequence: CDR1 MGHRA, CDR2 YSYEKL. The CDR3 extends over 14 amino acids. CDR3 in DNA: TGCGCCAGCAGCCTTGGACAGGGGTTGGATGGCTACACCTTC. Its translation: CASSLGQGLDGYTF.

The chain carries TRBV30 and TRBJ2-2; 12 bases line up with TRBD1. CDR3 length: 18 amino acids. V gave up 5 bases and J gave up 4 bases; unmatched junction bases: 14. The germline CDR1 and CDR2 sequences are GTSNPN and SVGIG (reference sequence). The CDR3 protein is CAWGHGTGGAVGTGELFF. CDR3 sequence (DNA): TGTGCCTGGGGCCACGGGACAGGGGGCGCCGTGGGCACCGGGGAGCTGTTTTTT. Supplemented by reference TRBV30 and TRBJ2-2, the full variable domain reads SQTIHQWPATLVQPVGSPLSLECTVEGTSNPNLYWYRQAAGRGLQLLFYSVGIGQISSEVPQNLSASRPQDRQFILSSKKLLLSDSGFYLCAWGHGTGGAVGTGELFFGEGSRLTVL.

In its sample, this clone was seen once. Here the CDR3 reads CASSPRTAWLYGYTF. The CDR3 DNA reads TGCGCCAGCAGCCCAAGGACAGCATGGTTATATGGCTACACCTTC. This chain joins TRBV5-1 and TRBJ1-2; D possibly corresponds to TRBD1 (6 bases). The V gene lost 4 bases and the J gene lost 5 bases, with 18 bases spanning the gap. The CDR3 is 15 amino acids. CDR1 is SGHRS and CDR2 is YFSETQ in the germline V gene.

This chain joins TRBV4-1 and TRBJ1-3; possibly TRBD1 for D (5 bases). Per the germline V gene, CDR1 is MGHRA and CDR2 is YSYEKL. Trimming removed 3 bases at V and 3 bases at J, with 21 bases between. CDR3 length: 18 amino acids. In nucleotides, the CDR3 is TGCGCCAGCAGCCAGGGGGAAACGAGGGGAGGGCTTGGAAACACCATATATTTT. Its protein is CASSQGETRGGLGNTIYF.

The CDR3 sequence is CASSPFTGNEQFF. As DNA, the CDR3 is TGTGCCAGCAGCCCCTTCACAGGCAATGAGCAGTTCTTC. The V call is TRBV7-8, the J call TRBJ2-1, with a tentative D call TRBD1 (5 bases). The CDR3 loop spans 13 amino acids. The germline CDR1 and CDR2 sequences are SGHVS and FQNEAQ. The V end was cut by 5 bases, the J end by 6 bases, with 11 bases between.

This clone was seen just once. The chain has TRBV28 and TRBJ1-5; 9 bases are shared with TRBD1. V was pared by 3 bases and J by 2 bases, with 5 bases of the junction left unmatched. The germline gives CDR1 MDHEN, CDR2 SYDVKM. The CDR3 has 16 residues. CDR3: CASSFAGQGRNQPQHF. The CDR3 DNA is TGTGCCAGCAGTTTTGCGGGACAGGGACGCAATCAGCCCCAGCATTTT.

The CDR3 coding sequence is TGTGCCAGTAGTATAGCAGGACACGCGGCCCAAGAGACCCAGTACTTC. This sequence encodes CASSIAGHAAQETQYF. The rearrangement joins TRBV19 to TRBJ2-5; D may be TRBD1 (5 bases). Germline V gene lookup returns CDR1 LNHDA and CDR2 SQIVND (reference sequence). This CDR3 is built from 16 residues. V gave up 1 base and J gave up 1 base, with 13 bases separating them. The full variable domain, in which reference TRBV19 and TRBJ2-5 provide the parts outside the CDR3, is DGGITQSPKYLFRKEGQNVTLSCEQNLNHDAMYWYRQDPGQGLRLIYYSQIVNDFQKGDIAEGYSVSREKKESFPLTVTSAQKNPTAFYLCASSIAGHAAQETQYFGPGTRLLVL.